The rows below give T cell receptor beta chains drawn from one sample of a study of blood T cell repertoires in COVID-19. Only in-frame clones appear in the TCRdb table, and some are missing; sequencing was by immunoSEQ multiplex PCR. The sample carries about 290,000 clones, over 80% recorded once. Sample: peripheral blood. The receptors here all came from a woman aged 50 to 65 with active or convalescent COVID-19. Both conserved end residues are trimmed from each CDR3. Each record gives: J gene, V gene, D gene, CDR3 protein. D genes are given only for firm matches.

TRBJ2-7 | TRBV9 | NA | ASSVDGSQGYEQY
TRBJ2-2 | TRBV12-3/TRBV12-4 | NA | ASRQYGELF
TRBJ1-1 | TRBV7-9 | NA | ASSLDLGRTEAF
TRBJ2-7 | TRBV24-1 | TRBD2 | ATAVVGAGGTYEQY
TRBJ2-3 | TRBV7-9 | TRBD1 | ASSPGQAITDTQY
TRBJ2-1 | TRBV28 | TRBD2 | ASRELAGGGFYNEQF
TRBJ2-3 | TRBV18 | NA | ASSPRGLTDTQY
TRBJ1-4 | TRBV11-2 | NA | ASSLDRVTVNEKLF
TRBJ2-7 | TRBV5-1 | TRBD1 | ASSLAFRRVGQGAREQY
TRBJ1-3 | TRBV3-1/TRBV3-2 | NA | ASSHLTGASGNTIY
TRBJ2-1 | TRBV3-1/TRBV3-2 | TRBD2 | ASSRPGTSGAVSSYNEQF
TRBJ2-1 | TRBV19 | TRBD2 | ASSSGRNRNEQF
TRBJ1-3 | TRBV9 | NA | ASSPSHPGAGSGNTIY
TRBJ1-3 | TRBV10-3 | NA | ATHRPGNTTY
TRBJ1-1 | TRBV12-3/TRBV12-4 | NA | ASSPQGIAEAF
TRBJ2-7 | TRBV10-3 | TRBD1 | AISNKGQDYEQY
TRBJ2-7 | TRBV7-9 | TRBD2 | ASSLARASGRIPYEQY
TRBJ2-7 | TRBV19 | NA | ASSIDRGGWNEQY
TRBJ1-2 | TRBV5-5 | TRBD1 | ASFRGDSLVNGYT
TRBJ1-2 | TRBV5-1 | NA | ASSLGGRDGYT
TRBJ2-1 | TRBV28 | TRBD2 | ASSSRRLALRGIEQF
TRBJ1-3 | TRBV5-1 | NA | ASSLGQTGNTIY
TRBJ2-1 | TRBV6-5 | TRBD2 | ASSSLAESYNEQF
TRBJ2-5 | TRBV28 | TRBD1 | ATNHWGQGRREETQY
TRBJ2-1 | TRBV9 | TRBD2 | ASSVAPVQREFLYNEQF
TRBJ2-2 | TRBV4-2 | NA | ASSQGHTNTGELF
TRBJ2-7 | TRBV6-5 | TRBD1 | ASSYDVGTGGYEQY
TRBJ2-1 | TRBV7-3 | TRBD2 | ASSLAPTGTSTNEQF
TRBJ2-3 | TRBV5-5 | NA | ASSIDSFTDTQY
TRBJ2-1 | TRBV4-2 | TRBD2 | ASSQEGPGGAGDYNEQF
TRBJ2-1 | TRBV29-1 | NA | SVVRDINEQF
TRBJ1-3 | TRBV19 | NA | ASRLTLHAGDGGNTIY
TRBJ1-2 | TRBV29-1 | TRBD1 | SGQGDGYT
TRBJ2-1 | TRBV19 | TRBD1 | ASSRETGRDNEQF
TRBJ2-1 | TRBV9 | TRBD2 | ASSARGLAGVRGSDEQF
TRBJ1-1 | TRBV19 | NA | ASSPGRQNTEAF
TRBJ1-5 | TRBV19 | NA | ASSNGVGNQPQH
TRBJ1-3 | TRBV25-1 | NA | ASSGTPGDSGNTIY
TRBJ1-6 | TRBV30 | NA | ASGGYSNSPLH
TRBJ1-1 | TRBV19 | NA | ASMKEGMNTEAF
TRBJ2-1 | TRBV20-1 | NA | SARGGNEQF
TRBJ2-2 | TRBV30 | NA | ASLGEGNTGELF
TRBJ2-7 | TRBV7-3 | NA | ASSFTGAGAEQY
TRBJ2-5 | TRBV29-1 | NA | SVETWAPQETQY
TRBJ2-5 | TRBV5-1 | NA | ASSLGAAQETQY
TRBJ1-2 | TRBV13 | TRBD1 | ASSLGTVNYGYT
TRBJ1-5 | TRBV27 | NA | ASSPTEPMAPGPQH
TRBJ2-5 | TRBV7-9 | TRBD1 | ASSQLSTGTGVEETQY
TRBJ1-1 | TRBV29-1 | NA | SVAGRANTEAF
TRBJ2-3 | TRBV4-2 | TRBD2 | ASSPLRGLAGDTQY
TRBJ2-5 | TRBV18 | NA | ASSPPYRGKNQETQY
TRBJ2-1 | TRBV5-1 | TRBD2 | ASSLGEGFVEQF
TRBJ1-1 | TRBV11-2 | NA | ASSQRGNTEAF